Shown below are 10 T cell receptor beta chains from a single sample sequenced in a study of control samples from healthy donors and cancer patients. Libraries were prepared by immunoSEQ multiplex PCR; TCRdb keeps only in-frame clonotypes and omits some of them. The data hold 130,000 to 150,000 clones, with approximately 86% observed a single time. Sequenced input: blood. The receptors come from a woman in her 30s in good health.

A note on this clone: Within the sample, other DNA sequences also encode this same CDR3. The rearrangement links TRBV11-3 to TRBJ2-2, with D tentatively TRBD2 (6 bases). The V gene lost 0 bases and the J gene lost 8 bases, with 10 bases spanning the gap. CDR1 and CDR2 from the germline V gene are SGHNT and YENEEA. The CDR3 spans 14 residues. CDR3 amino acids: CASSLEGGAGELFF. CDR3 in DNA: TGTGCCAGCAGCTTAGAAGGCGGGGCAGGGGAGCTGTTTTTT.

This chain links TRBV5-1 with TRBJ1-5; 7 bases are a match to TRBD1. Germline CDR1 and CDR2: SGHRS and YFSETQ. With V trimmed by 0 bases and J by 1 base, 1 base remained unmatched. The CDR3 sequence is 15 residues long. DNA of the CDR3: TGCGCCAGCAGCTTGGCGGGACAGAGCAATCAGCCCCAGCATTTT. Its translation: CASSLAGQSNQPQHF.

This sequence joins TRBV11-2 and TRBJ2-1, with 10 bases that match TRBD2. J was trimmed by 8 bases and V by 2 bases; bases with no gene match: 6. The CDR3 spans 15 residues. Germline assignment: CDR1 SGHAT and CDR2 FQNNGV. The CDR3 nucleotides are TGTGCCAGCAGCTTACTAGCGGGAGCATTGGATGAGCAGTTCTTC. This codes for CASSLLAGALDEQFF.

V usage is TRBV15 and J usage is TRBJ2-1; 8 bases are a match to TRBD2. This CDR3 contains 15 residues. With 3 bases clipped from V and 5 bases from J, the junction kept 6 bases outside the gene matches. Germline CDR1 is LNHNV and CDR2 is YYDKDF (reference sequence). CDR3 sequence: CATSRGTSNDNEQFF. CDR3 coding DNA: TGTGCCACCAGCAGGGGGACTAGTAATGACAATGAGCAGTTCTTC.

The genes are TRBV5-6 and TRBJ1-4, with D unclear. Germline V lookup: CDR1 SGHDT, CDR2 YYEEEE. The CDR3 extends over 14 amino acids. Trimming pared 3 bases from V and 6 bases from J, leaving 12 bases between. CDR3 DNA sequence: TGTGCCAGCAGCTCCCCGGGAAGGGATGAAAAACTGTTTTTT. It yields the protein CASSSPGRDEKLFF.

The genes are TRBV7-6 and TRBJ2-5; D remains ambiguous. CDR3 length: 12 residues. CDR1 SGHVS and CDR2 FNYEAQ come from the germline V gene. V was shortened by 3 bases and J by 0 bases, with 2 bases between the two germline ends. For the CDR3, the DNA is TGTGCCAGCAGCTTCGACCAAGAGACCCAGTACTTC. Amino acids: CASSFDQETQYF.

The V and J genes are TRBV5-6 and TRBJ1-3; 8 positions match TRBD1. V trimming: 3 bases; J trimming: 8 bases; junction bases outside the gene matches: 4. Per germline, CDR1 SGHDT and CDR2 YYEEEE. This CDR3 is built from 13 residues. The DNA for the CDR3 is TGTGCCAGCAGCTACGGACAGGGAGACACCATATATTTT. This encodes CASSYGQGDTIYF.

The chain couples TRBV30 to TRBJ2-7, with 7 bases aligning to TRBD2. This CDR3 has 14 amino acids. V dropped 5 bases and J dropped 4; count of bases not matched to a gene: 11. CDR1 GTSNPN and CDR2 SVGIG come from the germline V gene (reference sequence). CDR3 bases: TGTGCCTGGGATCAGCGGGGCTCGATTTACGAGCAGTACTTC. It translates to CAWDQRGSIYEQYF.

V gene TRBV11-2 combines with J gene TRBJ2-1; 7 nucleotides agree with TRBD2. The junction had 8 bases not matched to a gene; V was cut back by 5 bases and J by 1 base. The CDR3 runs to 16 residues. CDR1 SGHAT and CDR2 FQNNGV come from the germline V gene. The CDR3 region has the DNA TGTGCCAGCAGCCCAGGAGGCGGGAGATCCTACAATGAGCAGTTCTTC. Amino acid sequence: CASSPGGGRSYNEQFF.

The DNA of the CDR3 is TGCGCCAGCAGCTTGACGGGACAGCCTAATGAAAAACTGTTTTTT. This translates into CASSLTGQPNEKLFF. The rearrangement links TRBV5-1 to TRBJ1-4; TRBD1 agrees at 7 bases. V lost 1 base to trimming and J lost 3 bases; unmatched junction nucleotides: 3. This CDR3 comprises 15 residues. Per the germline V gene, CDR1 is SGHRS and CDR2 is YFSETQ.